The T cell receptor (beta chain) described here comes from a study of a mutant IDH1 vaccine in newly diagnosed glioma. Study overall: Investigators started vaccination 4-6 weeks after radiotherapy alone, or with temozolomide cycles.

Between the trimmed V and J ends, which lost 6 bases and 4 bases, there was a span of 16 bases. Germline CDR1 reads MNHNS; CDR2 reads SASEGT. This CDR3 has 15 amino acids. In the case of this clone: The antigen remains undetermined.

TCRdb's copy holds only in-frame clones and misses some; the assay was immunoSEQ multiplex PCR. This sample has about 36,000 clones, with 65% to 80% found just once. Time point given: week 47, end of study. Every vaccination contained 300 ug of the mutant IDH1 20-mer peptide and was paired with topical imiquimod. Study-wide results and limits: Detectable vaccine-induced immune responses arose in about 93% of patients.

The chain joins TRBV6-1 to TRBJ1-5; no firm D call. The input for sequencing was PBMCs, taken from a glioma patient whose treatment included an IDH1 peptide vaccine. The sequence derives from a man aged 35 to 55 with glioma. The CDR3 coding sequence is TGTGCCAGCAGCCCCGGAGGCGTGGGGAATCAGCCCCAGCATTTT. It translates to CASSPGGVGNQPQHF.